The source of this T cell receptor (beta chain) is a study of blood T cell repertoires in COVID-19. Study-level information: The United States, Italy and Spain were the sources of the acute and convalescent COVID-19 samples. Sample material is recorded as cDNA or gDNA derived from T cells, B-cell-depleted T cells, or PBMCs.

V shed 4 bases, J shed 7 bases, and the junction held 15 bases outside the gene matches. CDR1 and CDR2 (germline): LNHDA, SQIVND (reference sequence). The CDR3 covers 17 residues. The authors' processing: Reference gene primer amplification yielded estimated nucleated cell counts. TCRdb's copy holds only in-frame clones and misses some; the assay was immunoSEQ multiplex PCR. V, J and clone size were drawn from that table, and D and trimming were deduced from the DNA. The sample contains about 100,000 clones, about 72% of which appear only once. Sequenced input: peripheral blood. The V gene is TRBV19, the J gene TRBJ2-1, with 8 bases aligning to TRBD1. This clonotype was sampled from a man aged 60 to 75 with active or convalescent COVID-19. The CDR3 reads CASSSPLMQGAPNEQFF. CDR3 sequence (DNA): TGTGCCAGTAGTAGCCCCTTAATGCAGGGGGCGCCGAATGAGCAGTTCTTC.